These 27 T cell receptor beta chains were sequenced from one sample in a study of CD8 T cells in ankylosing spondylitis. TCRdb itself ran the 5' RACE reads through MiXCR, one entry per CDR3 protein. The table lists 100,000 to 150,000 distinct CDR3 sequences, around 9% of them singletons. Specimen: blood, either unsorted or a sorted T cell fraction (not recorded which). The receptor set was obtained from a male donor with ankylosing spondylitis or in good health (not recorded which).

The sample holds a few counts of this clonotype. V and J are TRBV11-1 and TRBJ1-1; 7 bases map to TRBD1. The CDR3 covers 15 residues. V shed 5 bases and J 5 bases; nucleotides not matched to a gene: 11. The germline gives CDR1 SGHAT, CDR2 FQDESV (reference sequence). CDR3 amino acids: CASSLLQGEFTEAFF. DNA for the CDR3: TGTGCCAGCAGCCTCCTCCAGGGGGAATTTACTGAAGCTTTCTTT.

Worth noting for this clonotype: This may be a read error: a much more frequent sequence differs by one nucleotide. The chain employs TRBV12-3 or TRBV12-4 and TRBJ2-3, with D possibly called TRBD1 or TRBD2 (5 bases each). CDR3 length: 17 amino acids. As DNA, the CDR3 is TGTGCCACCAGTCCCTCAGGACTGGGACGAGGCACAGATACGCAGTATTTT. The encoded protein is CATSPSGLGRGTDTQYF.

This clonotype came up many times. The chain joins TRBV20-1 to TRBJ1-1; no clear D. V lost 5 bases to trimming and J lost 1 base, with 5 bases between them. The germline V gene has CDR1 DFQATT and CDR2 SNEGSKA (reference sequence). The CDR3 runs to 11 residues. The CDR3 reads CSAAANTEAFF. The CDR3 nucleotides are TGCAGTGCTGCCGCGAACACTGAAGCTTTCTTT.

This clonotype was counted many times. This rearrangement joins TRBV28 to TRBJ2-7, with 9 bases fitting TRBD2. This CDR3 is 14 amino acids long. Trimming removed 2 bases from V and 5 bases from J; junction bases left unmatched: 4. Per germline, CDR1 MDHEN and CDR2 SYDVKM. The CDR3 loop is CASSLIAGAHEQYF. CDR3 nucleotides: TGTGCCAGCAGTTTAATAGCGGGAGCCCACGAGCAGTACTTC.

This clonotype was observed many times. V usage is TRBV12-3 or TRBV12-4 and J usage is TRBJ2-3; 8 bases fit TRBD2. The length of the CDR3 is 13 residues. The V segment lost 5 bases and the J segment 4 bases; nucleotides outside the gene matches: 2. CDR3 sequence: CASSRLAPDTQYF. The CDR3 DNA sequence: TGTGCCAGCAGTCGACTAGCGCCAGATACGCAGTATTTT.

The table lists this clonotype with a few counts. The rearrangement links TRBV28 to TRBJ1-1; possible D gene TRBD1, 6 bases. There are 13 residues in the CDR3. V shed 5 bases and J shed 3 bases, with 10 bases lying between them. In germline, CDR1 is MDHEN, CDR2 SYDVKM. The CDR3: CASSPTGYTEAFF. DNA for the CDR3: TGTGCCAGCAGTCCGACAGGTTACACTGAAGCTTTCTTT.

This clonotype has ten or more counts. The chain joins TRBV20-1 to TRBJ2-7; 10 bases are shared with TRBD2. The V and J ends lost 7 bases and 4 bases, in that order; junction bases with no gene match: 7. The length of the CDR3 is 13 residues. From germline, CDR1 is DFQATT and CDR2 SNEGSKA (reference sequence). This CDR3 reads CSGQAGGPYEQYF. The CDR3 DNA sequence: TGCAGTGGGCAAGCGGGAGGGCCGTACGAGCAGTACTTC.

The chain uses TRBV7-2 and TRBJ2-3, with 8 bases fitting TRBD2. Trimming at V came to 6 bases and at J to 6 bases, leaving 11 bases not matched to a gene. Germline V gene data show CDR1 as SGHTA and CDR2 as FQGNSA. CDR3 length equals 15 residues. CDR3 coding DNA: TGTGCCAGCAGGGCGACTAGCGTCGGAATGGATACGCAGTATTTT. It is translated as CASRATSVGMDTQYF.

The DNA for the CDR3 is TGTGCCAGCAGCCCGGCCAGGGACAGCAGAAACACTGAAGCTTTCTTT. Its translation: CASSPARDSRNTEAFF. The chain couples TRBV27 to TRBJ1-1, with 7 bases fitting TRBD1. This CDR3 region has 16 residues. The germline CDR1 and CDR2 sequences are MNHEY and SMNVEV (reference sequence). V trimming: 6 bases; J trimming: 2 bases; junction bases outside the gene matches: 12.

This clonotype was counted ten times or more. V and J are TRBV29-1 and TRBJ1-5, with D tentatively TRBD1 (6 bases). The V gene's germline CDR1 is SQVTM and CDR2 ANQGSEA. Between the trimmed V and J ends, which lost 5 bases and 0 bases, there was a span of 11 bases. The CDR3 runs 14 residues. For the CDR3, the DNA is TGCAGCGTTTGGACAGACAATAGCAATCAGCCCCAGCATTTT. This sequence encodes CSVWTDNSNQPQHF.

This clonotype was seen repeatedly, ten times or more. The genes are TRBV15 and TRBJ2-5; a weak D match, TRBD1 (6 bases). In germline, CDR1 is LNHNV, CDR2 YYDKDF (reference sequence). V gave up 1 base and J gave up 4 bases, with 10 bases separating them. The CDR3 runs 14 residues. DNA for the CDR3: TGTGCCACCAGCAGAGGTCGAGGGGGAGAGACCCAGTACTTC. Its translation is CATSRGRGGETQYF.

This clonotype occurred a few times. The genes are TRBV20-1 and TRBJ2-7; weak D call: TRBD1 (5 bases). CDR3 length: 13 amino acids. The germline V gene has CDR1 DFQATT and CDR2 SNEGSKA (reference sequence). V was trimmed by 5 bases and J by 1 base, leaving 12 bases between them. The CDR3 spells CSAPRGTSYEQYF. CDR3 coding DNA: TGCAGTGCTCCTAGGGGAACTTCCTACGAGCAGTACTTC.

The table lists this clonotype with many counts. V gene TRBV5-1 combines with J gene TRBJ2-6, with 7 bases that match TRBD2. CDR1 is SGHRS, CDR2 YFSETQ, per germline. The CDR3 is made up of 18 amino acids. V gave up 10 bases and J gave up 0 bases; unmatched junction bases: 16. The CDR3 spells CAGSPGGISSSGANVLTF. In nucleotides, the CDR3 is TGCGCCGGATCACCCGGGGGGATAAGCTCCTCTGGGGCCAACGTCCTGACTTTC.

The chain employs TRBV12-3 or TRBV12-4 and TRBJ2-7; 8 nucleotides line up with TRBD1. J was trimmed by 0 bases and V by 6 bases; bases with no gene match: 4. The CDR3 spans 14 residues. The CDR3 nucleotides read TGTGCCAGCAGCACCGGGACAGGCTCCTACGAGCAGTACTTC. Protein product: CASSTGTGSYEQYF.

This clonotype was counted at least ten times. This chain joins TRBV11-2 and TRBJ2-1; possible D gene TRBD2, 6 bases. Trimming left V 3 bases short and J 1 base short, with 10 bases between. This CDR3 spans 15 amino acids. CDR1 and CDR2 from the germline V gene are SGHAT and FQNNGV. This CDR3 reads CASSLGTPSYNEQFF. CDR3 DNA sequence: TGTGCCAGCAGCTTGGGGACTCCTTCCTACAATGAGCAGTTCTTC. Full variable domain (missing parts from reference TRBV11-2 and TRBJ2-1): EAGVAQSPRYKIIEKRQSVAFWCNPISGHATLYWYQQILGQGPKLLIQFQNNGVVDDSQLPKDRFSAERLKGVDSTLKIQPAKLEDSAVYLCASSLGTPSYNEQFFGPGTRLTVL.

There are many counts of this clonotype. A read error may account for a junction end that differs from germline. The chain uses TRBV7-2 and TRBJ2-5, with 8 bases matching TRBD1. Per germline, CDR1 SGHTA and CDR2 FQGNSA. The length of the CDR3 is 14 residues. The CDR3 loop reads CASILDTGGKTQYF. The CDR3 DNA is TGTGCCAGCATCTTAGATACAGGGGGGAAGACCCAGTACTTC.

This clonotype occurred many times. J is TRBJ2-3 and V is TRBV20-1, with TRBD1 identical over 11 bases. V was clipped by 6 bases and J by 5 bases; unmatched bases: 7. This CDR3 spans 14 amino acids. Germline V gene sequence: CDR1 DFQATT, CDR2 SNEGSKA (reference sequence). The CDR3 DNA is TGCAGTGCAAGGACAGGGGGCGTTGGAGATACGCAGTATTTT. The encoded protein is CSARTGGVGDTQYF.

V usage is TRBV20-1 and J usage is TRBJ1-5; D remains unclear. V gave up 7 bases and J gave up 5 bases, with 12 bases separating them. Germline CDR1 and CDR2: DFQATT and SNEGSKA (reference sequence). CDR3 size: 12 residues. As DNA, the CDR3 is TGCAGTGTAAATCGGAGAGATCAGCCCCAGCATTTT. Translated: CSVNRRDQPQHF.

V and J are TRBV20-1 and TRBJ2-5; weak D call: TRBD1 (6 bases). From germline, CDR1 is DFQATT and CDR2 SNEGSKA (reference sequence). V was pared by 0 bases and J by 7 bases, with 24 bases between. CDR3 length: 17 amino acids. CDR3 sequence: CSARDRQGTSRAGTQYF. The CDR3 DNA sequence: TGCAGTGCTAGAGATCGGCAGGGGACAAGCAGGGCGGGGACCCAGTACTTC.

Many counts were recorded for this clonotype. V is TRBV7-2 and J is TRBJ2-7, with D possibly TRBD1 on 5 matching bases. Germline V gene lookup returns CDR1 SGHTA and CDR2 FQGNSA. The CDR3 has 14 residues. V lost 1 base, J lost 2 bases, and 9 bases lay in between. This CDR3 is CASSLEGYPYEQYF. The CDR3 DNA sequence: TGTGCCAGCAGCTTAGAGGGGTACCCCTACGAGCAGTACTTC.

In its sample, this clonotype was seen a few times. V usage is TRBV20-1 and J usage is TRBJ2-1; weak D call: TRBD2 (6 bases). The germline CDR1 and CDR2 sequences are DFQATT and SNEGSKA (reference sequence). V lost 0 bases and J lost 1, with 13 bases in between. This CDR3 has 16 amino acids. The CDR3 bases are TGCAGTGCTAGAGATGCGGGGAGCTCTTCCTACAATGAGCAGTTCTTC. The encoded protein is CSARDAGSSSYNEQFF.

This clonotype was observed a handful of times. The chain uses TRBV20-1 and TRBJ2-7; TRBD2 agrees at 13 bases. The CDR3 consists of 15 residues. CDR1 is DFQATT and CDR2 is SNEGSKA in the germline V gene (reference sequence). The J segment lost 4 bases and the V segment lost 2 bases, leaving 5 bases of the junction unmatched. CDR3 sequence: CSARKGLAGQYEQYF. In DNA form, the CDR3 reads TGCAGTGCTAGAAAGGGACTAGCGGGGCAATACGAGCAGTACTTC.

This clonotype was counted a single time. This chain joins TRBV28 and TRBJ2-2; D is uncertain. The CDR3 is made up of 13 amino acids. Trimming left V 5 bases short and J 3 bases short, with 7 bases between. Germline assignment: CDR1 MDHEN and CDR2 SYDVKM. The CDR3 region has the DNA TGTGCCAGCAGTAGAGAGGACACCGGGGAGCTGTTTTTT. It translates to CASSREDTGELFF.

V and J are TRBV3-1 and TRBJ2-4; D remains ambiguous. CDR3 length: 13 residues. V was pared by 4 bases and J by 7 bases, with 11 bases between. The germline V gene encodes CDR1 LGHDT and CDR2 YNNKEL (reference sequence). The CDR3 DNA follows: TGTGCCAGCAGCCCGGCCCCTCGGAACATTCAGTACTTC. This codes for CASSPAPRNIQYF.

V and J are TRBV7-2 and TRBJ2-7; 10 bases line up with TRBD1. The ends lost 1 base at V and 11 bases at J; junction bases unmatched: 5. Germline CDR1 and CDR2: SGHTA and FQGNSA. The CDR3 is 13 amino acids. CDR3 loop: CASSLGGTGVKYF. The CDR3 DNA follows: TGTGCCAGCAGCTTAGGAGGGACAGGGGTCAAGTACTTC. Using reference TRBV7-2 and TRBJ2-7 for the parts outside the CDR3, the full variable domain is GAGVSQSPSNKVTEKGKDVELRCDPISGHTALYWYRQSLGQGLEFLIYFQGNSAPDKSGLPSDRFSAERTGGSVSTLTIQRTQQEDSAVYLCASSLGGTGVKYFGPGTRLTVT.

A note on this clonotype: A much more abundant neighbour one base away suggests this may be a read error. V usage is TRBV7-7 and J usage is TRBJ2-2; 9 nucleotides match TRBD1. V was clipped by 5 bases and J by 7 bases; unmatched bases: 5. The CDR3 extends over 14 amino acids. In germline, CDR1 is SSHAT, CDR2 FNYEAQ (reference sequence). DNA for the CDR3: TGTGCCAGCAGCCTCAACAGGGGGCACGGGGAGCTGTTTTTT. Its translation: CASSLNRGHGELFF.

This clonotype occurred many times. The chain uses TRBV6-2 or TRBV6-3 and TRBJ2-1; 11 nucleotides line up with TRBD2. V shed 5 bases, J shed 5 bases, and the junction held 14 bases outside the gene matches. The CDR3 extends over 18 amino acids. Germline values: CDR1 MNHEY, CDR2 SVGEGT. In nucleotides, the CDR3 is TGTGCCAGCAGTAATGGGACTAGCGGAGACCCACATCACAATGAGCAGTTCTTC. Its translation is CASSNGTSGDPHHNEQFF.